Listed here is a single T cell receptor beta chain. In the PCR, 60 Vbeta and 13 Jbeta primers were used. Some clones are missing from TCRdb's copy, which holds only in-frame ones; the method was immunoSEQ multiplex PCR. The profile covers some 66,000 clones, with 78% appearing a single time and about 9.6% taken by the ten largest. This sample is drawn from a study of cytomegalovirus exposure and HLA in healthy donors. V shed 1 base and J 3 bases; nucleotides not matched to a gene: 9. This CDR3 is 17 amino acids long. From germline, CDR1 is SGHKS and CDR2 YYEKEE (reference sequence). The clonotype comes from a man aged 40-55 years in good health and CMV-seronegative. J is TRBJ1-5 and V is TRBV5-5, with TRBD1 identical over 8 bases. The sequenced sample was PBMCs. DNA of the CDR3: TGTGCCAGCAGCTTGACCCCGGGACAGGTGAACAATCAGCCCCAGCATTTT. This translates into CASSLTPGQVNNQPQHF.